A single sample is the source of the 28 T cell receptor beta chains below, sequenced in a study of CD8+CD57+ T cells in acquired aplastic anemia. Both TCR beta VDJ combination and CDR3 sequence profiling were carried out. Genomic DNA was the template for this profiling. TCRdb re-derived calls from the reads in MiXCR, one entry per CDR3 protein. The sample holds fewer than 100,000 distinct CDR3 sequences, under 50% seen once. Sequencing was performed on sorted CD4+, CD8+, or CD8+CD57+ T cells (not recorded which) from PBMCs. The receptor source for this set is a human donor in good health, serving as a control.

A note on this clonotype: Possible read error: a much larger clone is one base away. The J gene is TRBJ2-3, the V gene TRBV9; TRBD2 agrees at 12 bases. This CDR3 is built from 15 residues. Germline loops: CDR1 SGDLS, CDR2 YYNGEE. With 2 bases clipped from V and 8 bases from J, the junction kept 6 bases outside the gene matches. The CDR3 loop is CASSVGLAGPGTQYF. In DNA form, the CDR3 reads TGTGCCAGCAGCGTCGGACTAGCGGGACCAGGTACGCAGTATTTT.

The chain links TRBV15 to TRBJ2-1; 8 positions agree with TRBD1. The CDR3 covers 16 residues. Germline V gene lookup returns CDR1 LNHNV and CDR2 YYDKDF (reference sequence). The ends lost 3 bases at V and 4 bases at J; junction bases unmatched: 8. CDR3 in amino acids: CATSSTGTGKYNEQFF. The CDR3 region has the DNA TGTGCCACCAGCAGTACTGGGACAGGAAAGTACAATGAGCAGTTCTTC.

J is TRBJ1-2 and V is TRBV7-3, with 9 bases matching TRBD1. The CDR3 length is 13 residues. The ends lost 8 bases at V and 4 bases at J; junction bases unmatched: 5. CDR1 SGHTA and CDR2 FQGTGA come from the germline V gene. The CDR3, as DNA: TGTGCCAGCCGGGACAGGGAGGTCTATGGCTACACCTTC. Amino acids: CASRDREVYGYTF.

About this clonotype: This could be a read error, since a much larger clone is one nucleotide away. The rearrangement links TRBV12-3 or TRBV12-4 to TRBJ2-7, with a possible D match to TRBD2 (5 bases). There are 14 residues in the CDR3. The germline V and J ends were trimmed by 1 base and 6 bases, with 13 bases remaining between them. The CDR3 loop reads CASSLGGYTCEQYF. CDR3 nucleotides: TGTGCCAGCAGTTTAGGCGGGTACACCTGCGAGCAGTACTTC.

The chain recombines TRBV24-1 with TRBJ2-2; D ambiguous. The V and J ends lost 6 bases and 7 bases respectively, with 17 bases between them. CDR3 length: 15 amino acids. Germline assignment: CDR1 KGHDR and CDR2 SFDVKD. The CDR3 loop reads CATSNTPRPSGELFF. In DNA, the CDR3 is TGTGCCACCAGTAACACCCCCCGGCCTAGCGGGGAGCTGTTTTTT.

The chain couples TRBV4-2 to TRBJ2-5; TRBD1 matches at 9 bases. J was trimmed by 3 bases and V by 1 base; bases with no gene match: 3. Germline CDR1 and CDR2: LGHNA and YNFKEQ. This CDR3 is built from 15 residues. DNA for the CDR3: TGTGCCAGCAGCCAAGTAACAGGGGGCGAAGAGACCCAGTACTTC. Amino acid sequence: CASSQVTGGEETQYF.

For this clonotype: A read error may explain this, as a much larger clone is one base away. The chain recombines TRBV24-1 with TRBJ2-2, with 8 bases aligning to TRBD1. CDR1 is KGHDR and CDR2 is SFDVKD in the germline V gene. After removal of 9 bases from V and 4 bases from J, the junction contained 6 bases not matched to a gene. This CDR3 is built from 14 residues. For the CDR3, the DNA is TGTGCCACCTCCAGGACAGGGAGCACCGGGGAGCTGTTTTTT. Encoded protein: CATSRTGSTGELFF.

To note about this clonotype: A much bigger clone sits one base away, suggesting this may be a read error. The chain combines TRBV11-2 with TRBJ2-5; 7 bases map to TRBD2. CDR3 size: 14 residues. Unmatched junction bases numbered 9, after V lost 8 bases and J lost 3 bases. Germline values: CDR1 SGHAT, CDR2 FQNNGV. The CDR3 protein is CASGPWGGEETQYF. The CDR3 region has the DNA TGTGCCAGCGGACCATGGGGGGGTGAAGAGACCCAGTACTTC.

This clonotype was observed a handful of times. Being one base from a much bigger clone, this may be a read error. The chain carries TRBV2 and TRBJ2-7; 7 positions agree with TRBD2. The CDR3 is made up of 13 amino acids. The germline gives CDR1 SNHLY, CDR2 FYNNEI. CDR3 in amino acids: CASSYGGTYGQYF. Written as DNA, the CDR3 is TGTGCCAGCAGTTACGGGGGGACCTACGGGCAGTACTTC.

This clonotype was counted many times. V is TRBV7-6 and J is TRBJ2-1; TRBD2 might be the D (6 bases). Trimming shortened V by 6 bases and J by 0 bases, and 12 bases separated the two germline ends. The CDR3 extends over 15 amino acids. CDR1 SGHVS and CDR2 FNYEAQ come from the germline V gene. The CDR3 DNA follows: TGTGCCAGCAGTTCAGCGGGCAGCTCCTACAATGAGCAGTTCTTC. Its protein product is CASSSAGSSYNEQFF. The entire variable domain, with the rest obtained from reference TRBV7-6 and TRBJ2-1, is as follows: GAGVSQSPRYKVTKRGQDVALRCDPISGHVSLYWYRQALGQGPEFLTYFNYEAQQDKSGLPNDRFSAERPEGSISTLTIQRTEQRDSAMYRCASSSAGSSYNEQFFGPGTRLTVL.

This clonotype is a singleton in its sample. V usage is TRBV10-3 and J usage is TRBJ1-1; 9 bases match TRBD1. CDR1 ENHRY and CDR2 SYGVKD come from the germline V gene. V was clipped by 5 bases and J by 1 base; unmatched bases: 11. This CDR3 is built from 17 residues. In DNA, the CDR3 is TGTGCCATCAGTCCCGTCCTTGACAGGGGGAAGAACACTGAAGCTTTCTTT. Its protein is CAISPVLDRGKNTEAFF.

This clonotype has more than one count but fewer than ten. The rearrangement links TRBV15 to TRBJ2-1; 9 positions match TRBD1. CDR3 length: 15 amino acids. CDR1 LNHNV and CDR2 YYDKDF come from the germline V gene (reference sequence). Trimming took 4 bases from V and 9 from J; bases not matched to a gene: 10. The CDR3 loop reads CATSNPGTGMVEQFF. CDR3 nucleotide sequence: TGTGCCACCAGCAACCCCGGGACAGGGATGGTTGAGCAGTTCTTC.

This chain uses TRBV25-1 with TRBJ2-3; weak D call: TRBD2 (5 bases). Germline CDR1 MGHDK, CDR2 SYGVNS. The CDR3 sequence is 16 residues long. V was shortened by 6 bases and J by 2 bases, with 18 bases between the two germline ends. CDR3 in DNA: TGTGCCAGCAGCTTAAACCCCGGACTTCACACAGATACGCAGTATTTT. Its protein product is CASSLNPGLHTDTQYF.

The chain is built from TRBV27 and TRBJ2-1, with 8 bases matching TRBD2. Germline CDR1 MNHEY, CDR2 SMNVEV (reference sequence). The CDR3 is made up of 13 amino acids. The V and J ends lost 7 bases and 10 bases, in that order; junction bases with no gene match: 9. The CDR3 protein is CASTGSGSREQFF. The CDR3 coding sequence is TGTGCCAGCACAGGGAGCGGGAGTCGGGAGCAGTTCTTC.

The CDR3 protein is CASSQRETQYF. DNA of the CDR3: TGTGCCAGCAGCCAACGGGAGACCCAGTACTTC. The chain employs TRBV14 and TRBJ2-5; D not resolved. The V and J ends lost 2 bases and 5 bases respectively, with 3 bases between them. CDR1 is SGHDN and CDR2 is FVKESK in the germline V gene. The CDR3 loop spans 11 amino acids.

Remarks on this clonotype: Lacking the conserved final phenylalanine or tryptophan, this CDR3 likely reflects a read error. The chain couples TRBV19 to TRBJ1-2; D remains ambiguous. The germline CDR1 and CDR2 sequences are LNHDA and SQIVND (reference sequence). V lost 5 bases to trimming and J lost 4 bases, with 8 bases between them. The CDR3 covers 12 residues. The chain's CDR3 is CASSLDSYGYTL. CDR3 nucleotides: TGTGCCAGTAGTCTGGATAGCTATGGCTACACCCTC.

Turning to this clonotype: A much larger clone sits a single nucleotide away, making a read error possible. This chain connects TRBV19 to TRBJ1-5; possible D gene TRBD1, 6 bases. The V end was cut by 7 bases, the J end by 10 bases, with 26 bases between. This CDR3 contains 16 residues. The germline V gene has CDR1 LNHDA and CDR2 SQIVND (reference sequence). Here the CDR3 DNA reads TGTGCCAGTAATAGTAGACAGGAGGAGTTTTTTGACCCCCAGCATTTT. This translates into CASNSRQEEFFDPQHF.

The chain joins TRBV12-3 or TRBV12-4 to TRBJ1-1, with unresolved D. The CDR3 totals 18 residues. Trimming pared 4 bases from V and 2 bases from J, leaving 23 bases between. In nucleotides, the CDR3 is TGTGCCAGCAGTTCAGCCCGATACGTGGCAGACATAAACACTGAAGCTTTCTTT. It specifies CASSSARYVADINTEAFF.

The rearrangement uses TRBV15 and TRBJ2-7; TRBD2 is a possible D gene (6 bases). In germline, CDR1 is LNHNV, CDR2 YYDKDF (reference sequence). The V end lost 0 bases, the J end lost 3 bases, and 9 bases lay between the germline ends. The CDR3 runs 14 residues. The CDR3 coding sequence is TGTGCCACCAGCAGAGAAGTCGGGGGCTACGAGCAGTACTTC. Its translation is CATSREVGGYEQYF.

V gene TRBV9 combines with J gene TRBJ1-6; D gene unclear. Per the germline V gene, CDR1 is SGDLS and CDR2 is YYNGEE. V was shortened by 2 bases and J by 9 bases, with 3 bases between the two germline ends. The CDR3 length is 11 residues. The CDR3 reads CASSVGSPLHF. The CDR3 nucleotides read TGTGCCAGCAGCGTGGGTTCACCCCTCCACTTT.

The gene calls are TRBV12-3 or TRBV12-4 and TRBJ2-1; D possibly matches TRBD1 or TRBD2 (6 bases each). The CDR3 spans 13 residues. V was shortened by 4 bases and J by 10 bases, with 14 bases between the two germline ends. CDR3 protein: CASSYSEGGEQFF. Written as DNA, the CDR3 is TGTGCCAGCAGTTATTCCGAAGGGGGGGAGCAGTTCTTC.

This clonotype was seen many times. For the CDR3, the DNA is TGTGCCAGCCTCGCCGTCGGGTACCAAGAGACCCAGTACTTC. This sequence encodes CASLAVGYQETQYF. The genes are TRBV11-2 and TRBJ2-5; D not certain. Germline V gives CDR1 SGHAT, CDR2 FQNNGV. V lost 8 bases to trimming and J lost 0 bases, with 13 bases between them. This CDR3 spans 14 amino acids. Complete variable domain (other parts from reference TRBV11-2 and TRBJ2-5): EAGVAQSPRYKIIEKRQSVAFWCNPISGHATLYWYQQILGQGPKLLIQFQNNGVVDDSQLPKDRFSAERLKGVDSTLKIQPAKLEDSAVYLCASLAVGYQETQYFGPGTRLLVL.

There are many counts of this clonotype. The chain combines TRBV2 with TRBJ1-1; perhaps TRBD1 as D (5 bases). The CDR3 is 13 amino acids. Germline V CDR1 and CDR2: SNHLY, FYNNEI. V lost 8 bases, J lost 7 bases, and 17 bases lay in between. As DNA, the CDR3 is TGTGCCAGCCGGGAGACGGGGCAGTTTGAAGCTTTCTTT. It is translated as CASRETGQFEAFF.

The chain uses TRBV10-1 and TRBJ1-1; D remains unclear. V was shortened by 7 bases and J by 4 bases, with 16 bases between the two germline ends. The CDR3 is made up of 14 amino acids. Germline V gene lookup returns CDR1 WNHNN and CDR2 SYGVQD (reference sequence). CDR3 DNA sequence: TGCGCCAGCACGATCGACCGGGGAGGCACTGAAGCTTTCTTT. Amino acids: CASTIDRGGTEAFF.

The V gene is TRBV3-1, the J gene TRBJ1-1; D uncertain. The V end lost 1 base, the J end lost 12 bases, and 15 bases lay between the germline ends. This CDR3 region has 13 residues. Germline V gene lookup returns CDR1 LGHDT and CDR2 YNNKEL (reference sequence). This CDR3 reads CASSQVPPVGTFF. The CDR3 nucleotides read TGTGCCAGCAGCCAAGTTCCCCCGGTGGGGACTTTCTTT. Supplemented by reference TRBV3-1 and TRBJ1-1, the full variable domain reads DTAVSQTPKYLVTQMGNDKSIKCEQNLGHDTMYWYKQDSKKFLKIMFSYNNKELIINETVPNRFSPKSPDKAHLNLHINSLELGDSAVYFCASSQVPPVGTFFGQGTRLTVV.

This clonotype was detected ten times or more. J is TRBJ2-5 and V is TRBV7-7, with 7 positions matching TRBD1. Germline lookup yields CDR1 SSHAT and CDR2 FNYEAQ (reference sequence). The CDR3 runs 13 residues. Germline trimming cut 5 bases from V and 4 bases from J; bases unmatched to any gene: 4. CDR3 nucleotide sequence: TGTGCCAGCAGCCCACAGGGGTCAGAGACCCAGTACTTC. This translates into CASSPQGSETQYF.

This clonotype was counted a few times. V gene TRBV10-3 combines with J gene TRBJ2-5; D is tentatively TRBD1 or TRBD2 (6 bases each). Germline CDR1 reads ENHRY; CDR2 reads SYGVKD. Trimming took off 6 bases at V and 2 bases at J, with 7 bases between the two ends. This CDR3 is 12 amino acids long. The CDR3 DNA is TGTGCCATCAGAGGGGGGCAAGAGACCCAGTACTTC. This encodes CAIRGGQETQYF.

The CDR3 DNA reads as TGTGCCAGCAGCTGGGCTGAGAACACTGAAGCTTTCTTT. This translates into CASSWAENTEAFF. The chain has TRBV7-9 and TRBJ1-1; no clear D. The germline gives CDR1 SEHNR, CDR2 FQNEAQ (reference sequence). This CDR3 is built from 13 residues. Trimming left V 4 bases short and J 1 base short, with 7 bases between.